The clone carrying this T cell receptor beta chain has just one count. These data come from a study of blood T cell repertoires in COVID-19. Produced via immunoSEQ multiplex PCR; TCRdb's table is partial and in-frame only. The table has around 100,000 clones, 82% seen once. The germline gives CDR1 SGHRS, CDR2 YFSETQ. This CDR3 contains 16 residues. The J segment lost 4 bases and the V segment lost 3 bases, leaving 7 bases of the junction unmatched. The TCR was taken from a man aged 65 to 85 with acute or convalescent COVID-19. This rearrangement joins TRBV5-1 to TRBJ2-5; 12 bases align to TRBD1. Sequencing was carried out using peripheral blood. DNA for the CDR3: TGCGCCAGCAGCTCCAATCCGGGACAGGGGGCAGAGACCCAGTACTTC. This encodes CASSSNPGQGAETQYF. Based on the CDR3 plus reference TRBV5-1 and TRBJ2-5, the full variable domain is KAGVTQTPRYLIKTRGQQVTLSCSPISGHRSVSWYQQTPGQGLQFLFEYFSETQRNKGNFPGRFSGRQFSNSRSEMNVSTLELGDSALYLCASSSNPGQGAETQYFGPGTRLLVL.